One sample yielded the 18 T cell receptor beta chains listed below, sequenced in a study of T cell responses to AZD1222 COVID-19 vaccine. Sequencing used immunoSEQ multiplex PCR; TCRdb keeps in-frame clones, though not all of them. This table has tens of thousands of clones, over 70% appearing once. Sequenced here: peripheral blood, sampled on day 0 of AZD1222 vaccination. The receptor set was obtained from an adult in good health.

This chain connects TRBV28 to TRBJ2-2, with D maybe TRBD1 (6 bases). Germline V gives CDR1 MDHEN, CDR2 SYDVKM. This CDR3 is 13 amino acids long. The ends were cut back, 6 bases at V and 8 bases at J, with 13 bases in the middle. The CDR3 reads CASRLGQLGELFF. CDR3 sequence (DNA): TGTGCCAGCAGACTGGGACAACTGGGGGAGCTGTTTTTT.

The rearrangement uses TRBV20-1 and TRBJ2-3; TRBD2 is a possible D gene (5 bases). The length of the CDR3 is 11 residues. V was clipped by 3 bases and J by 7 bases, with 8 bases between them. Per the germline V gene, CDR1 is DFQATT and CDR2 is SNEGSKA (reference sequence). The CDR3 here is CSARRANTQYF. CDR3 in DNA: TGCAGTGCTAGGAGGGCAAATACGCAGTATTTT.

This clone was counted only a few times. The genes are TRBV6-2 or TRBV6-3 and TRBJ2-5; D perhaps matches TRBD1 (7 bases). Germline V gene data show CDR1 as MNHEY and CDR2 as SVGEGT. The CDR3 spans 14 residues. Deletions cut 2 bases from V and 5 bases from J, with 12 bases between. CDR3 in amino acids: CASSYRAGGETQYF. Here the CDR3 DNA reads TGTGCCAGCAGTTACAGAGCAGGGGGGGAGACCCAGTACTTC.

The rearrangement uses TRBV10-1 and TRBJ1-1, with TRBD1 matching 8 bases. V trimming: 4 bases; J trimming: 1 base; junction bases outside the gene matches: 5. The CDR3 is made up of 15 amino acids. Germline V gives CDR1 WNHNN, CDR2 SYGVQD (reference sequence). CDR3 sequence: CASSVDRASNTEAFF. In nucleotides, the CDR3 is TGCGCCAGCAGTGTGGACAGGGCCTCGAACACTGAAGCTTTCTTT.

The V and J genes are TRBV6-2 or TRBV6-3 and TRBJ2-7; D call uncertain. Trimming removed 6 bases from V and 7 bases from J, with 19 bases in between. CDR3 size: 14 residues. Germline-derived CDR1 and CDR2 are MNHEY and SVGEGT. The CDR3 region has the DNA TGTGCCAGCAGCCCCCAATACACGTACGGGGAGCAGTACTTC. It specifies CASSPQYTYGEQYF.

The chain combines TRBV28 with TRBJ1-2; D remains unclear. The CDR3 is 12 residues long. Germline V gene lookup returns CDR1 MDHEN and CDR2 SYDVKM. Deletions cut 7 bases from V and 1 base from J, with 7 bases between. CDR3 amino acids: CASKQINYGYTF. The CDR3 DNA reads as TGTGCCAGCAAACAGATTAACTATGGCTACACCTTC.

V usage is TRBV5-6 and J usage is TRBJ2-3; TRBD1 aligns across 8 bases. V trimming: 4 bases; J trimming: 2 bases; junction bases outside the gene matches: 9. This CDR3 comprises 16 residues. Germline CDR1 SGHDT, CDR2 YYEEEE. CDR3 region: CASSRGTGRNTDTQYF. CDR3 nucleotides: TGTGCCAGCAGCCGCGGGACAGGAAGGAACACAGATACGCAGTATTTT.

This clone was seen only a few times. This chain joins TRBV6-2 or TRBV6-3 and TRBJ1-5; possibly TRBD1 for D (5 bases). Trimming pared 0 bases from V and 0 bases from J, leaving 12 bases between. From germline, CDR1 is MNHEY and CDR2 SVGEGT. This CDR3 spans 17 amino acids. The CDR3 loop reads CASSYSQGSISNQPQHF. CDR3 nucleotides: TGTGCCAGCAGTTACTCCCAGGGAAGTATTAGCAATCAGCCCCAGCATTTT.

The chain uses TRBV10-3 and TRBJ1-1; 7 bases match TRBD1. From germline, CDR1 is ENHRY and CDR2 SYGVKD. Trimming removed 3 bases from V and 0 bases from J; junction bases left unmatched: 4. This CDR3 region has 15 residues. The CDR3 DNA reads as TGTGCCATCAGTGACCAGGGGGGACTGAACACTGAAGCTTTCTTT. Translation gives CAISDQGGLNTEAFF.

This chain joins TRBV6-5 and TRBJ2-7, with D perhaps assigned TRBD1 or TRBD2 (6 bases each). The CDR3 has 13 amino acids. The germline gives CDR1 MNHEY, CDR2 SVGAGI. The V end was cut by 4 bases, the J end by 6 bases, with 13 bases between. The CDR3 DNA follows: TGTGCCAGCAGTTTGGGTAGGGGGGCCGAGCAGTACTTC. Translating it yields CASSLGRGAEQYF.

The chain joins TRBV5-5 to TRBJ2-1; 7 bases align to TRBD2. This CDR3 spans 16 amino acids. V shed 1 base, J shed 7 bases, and the junction held 11 bases outside the gene matches. Germline assignment: CDR1 SGHKS and CDR2 YYEKEE (reference sequence). CDR3 sequence reads: CASSLTVSSGLNEQFF. The CDR3 nucleotides are TGTGCCAGCAGCTTGACGGTTTCTAGCGGTTTAAATGAGCAGTTCTTC.

The CDR3 coding sequence is TGTGCCAGCTCACCTTCGGATACGCAGTATTTT. Protein sequence: CASSPSDTQYF. This chain uses TRBV18 with TRBJ2-3; D remains ambiguous. The V and J ends lost 3 bases and 6 bases respectively, with 4 bases between them. CDR1 is KGHSH, CDR2 LQKENI, per germline. CDR3 length: 11 amino acids. The variable domain in full, completed from reference TRBV18 and TRBJ2-3, reads NAGVMQNPRHLVRRRGQEARLRCSPMKGHSHVYWYRQLPEEGLKFMVYLQKENIIDESGMPKERFSAEFPKEGPSILRIQQVVRGDSAAYFCASSPSDTQYFGPGTRLTVL.

This sequence joins TRBV2 and TRBJ1-5, with D hard to call. The germline V gene has CDR1 SNHLY and CDR2 FYNNEI. V lost 6 bases, J lost 5 bases, and 11 bases lay in between. This CDR3 has 13 residues. CDR3 in DNA: TGTGCCAGCAGCCAAGGGCCATATCAGCCCCAGCATTTT. Protein: CASSQGPYQPQHF.

CDR3 amino acids: CASSFHRGLYEQYF. CDR3 nucleotide sequence: TGTGCCAGCAGTTTTCACAGGGGTCTCTACGAGCAGTACTTC. The V call is TRBV28, the J call TRBJ2-7, with 7 bases that match TRBD1. The V and J ends lost 3 bases and 3 bases, in that order; junction bases with no gene match: 5. The CDR3 consists of 14 residues. Germline CDR1 is MDHEN and CDR2 is SYDVKM.

J is TRBJ2-2 and V is TRBV19; 9 bases agree with TRBD1. The germline V gene encodes CDR1 LNHDA and CDR2 SQIVND (reference sequence). The CDR3 sequence is 14 residues long. CDR3 region: CASGGTGMAGELFF. In nucleotides, the CDR3 is TGTGCATCTGGGGGGACAGGGATGGCCGGGGAGCTGTTTTTT.

The chain has TRBV5-6 and TRBJ1-3; D gene unclear. The CDR3 extends over 16 amino acids. Germline V gives CDR1 SGHDT, CDR2 YYEEEE. V lost 1 base and J 2 bases, leaving 13 bases between the germline ends. The CDR3 here is CASSLPGAWAGNTIYF. The CDR3 DNA reads as TGTGCCAGCAGCTTGCCCGGTGCGTGGGCTGGAAACACCATATATTTT.

The V gene is TRBV12-3 or TRBV12-4, the J gene TRBJ1-1, with unresolved D. This CDR3 spans 12 amino acids. The V and J ends lost 7 bases and 3 bases respectively, with 9 bases between them. The CDR3 bases are TGTGCCAGCAAAGCACGTGACACTGAAGCTTTCTTT. It yields the protein CASKARDTEAFF.

The chain recombines TRBV7-8 with TRBJ1-5; the D gene is possibly TRBD1 (6 bases). The V and J ends lost 2 bases and 4 bases respectively, with 9 bases between them. CDR1 SGHVS and CDR2 FQNEAQ come from the germline V gene. The CDR3 extends over 14 amino acids. CDR3 loop: CASSLRGANQPQHF. DNA of the CDR3: TGTGCCAGCAGCTTACGGGGGGCTAATCAGCCCCAGCATTTT.